This T cell receptor beta chain derives from a study of neoadjuvant nivolumab and ipilimumab in lung cancer. Points on this clone: Its antigen is not known.

Study-level findings and limits: From pretherapy to surgery, tumor richness and clonality rose with dual therapy.

Germline V gene data show CDR1 as WNHNN and CDR2 as SYGVQD (reference sequence). V lost 0 bases, J lost 5 bases, and 7 bases stayed unmatched. There are 17 residues in the CDR3. Clones were read by immunoSEQ multiplex PCR, and TCRdb kept only the in-frame ones, dropping some. The top ten hold roughly 23% of the sample, which has approximately 23,000 clones, under 90% seen once. The chain combines TRBV10-1 with TRBJ2-1; 10 bases match TRBD2. This clonotype originated in an adult with non-small cell lung cancer. Here the sequenced sample was peripheral blood, taken before neoadjuvant nivolumab, alone or with ipilimumab. For the CDR3, the DNA is TGCGCCAGCAGTGAGTCTCGTGGACTAGCGGCGAACAATGAGCAGTTCTTC. It encodes CASSESRGLAANNEQFF.